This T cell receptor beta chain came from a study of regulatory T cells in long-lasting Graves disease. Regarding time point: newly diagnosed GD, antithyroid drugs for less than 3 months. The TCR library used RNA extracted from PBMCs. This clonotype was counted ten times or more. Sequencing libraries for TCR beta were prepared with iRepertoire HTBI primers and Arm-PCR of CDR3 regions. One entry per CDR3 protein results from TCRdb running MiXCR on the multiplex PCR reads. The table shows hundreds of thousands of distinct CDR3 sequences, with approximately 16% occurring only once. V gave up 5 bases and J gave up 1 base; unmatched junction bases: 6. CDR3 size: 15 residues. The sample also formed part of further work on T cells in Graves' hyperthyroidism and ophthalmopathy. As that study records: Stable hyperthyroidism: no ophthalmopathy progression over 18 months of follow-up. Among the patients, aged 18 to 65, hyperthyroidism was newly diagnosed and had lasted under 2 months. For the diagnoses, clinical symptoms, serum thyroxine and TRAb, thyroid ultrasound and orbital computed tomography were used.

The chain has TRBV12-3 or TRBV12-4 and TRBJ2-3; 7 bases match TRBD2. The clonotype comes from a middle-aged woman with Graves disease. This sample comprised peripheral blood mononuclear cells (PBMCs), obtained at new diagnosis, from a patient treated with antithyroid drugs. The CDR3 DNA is TGTGCCAGCAGTCGGAGTCTAGCGGGCACAGATACGCAGTATTTT. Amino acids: CASSRSLAGTDTQYF.